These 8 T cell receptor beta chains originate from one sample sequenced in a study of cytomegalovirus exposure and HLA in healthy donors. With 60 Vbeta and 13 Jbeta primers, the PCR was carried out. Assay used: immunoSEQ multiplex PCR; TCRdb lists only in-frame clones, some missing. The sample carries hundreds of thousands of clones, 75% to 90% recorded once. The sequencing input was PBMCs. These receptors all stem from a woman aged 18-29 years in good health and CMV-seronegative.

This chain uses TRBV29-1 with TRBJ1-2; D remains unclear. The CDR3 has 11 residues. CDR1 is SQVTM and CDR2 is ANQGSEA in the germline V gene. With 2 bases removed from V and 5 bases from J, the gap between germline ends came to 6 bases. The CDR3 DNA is TGCAGCGTTGAAACGGGGTATGGCTACACCTTC. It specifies CSVETGYGYTF.

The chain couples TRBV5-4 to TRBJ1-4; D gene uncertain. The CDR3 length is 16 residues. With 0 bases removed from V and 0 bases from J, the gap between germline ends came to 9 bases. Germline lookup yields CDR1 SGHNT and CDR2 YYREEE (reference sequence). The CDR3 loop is CASSLDPRATNEKLFF. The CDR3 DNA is TGTGCCAGCAGCTTGGATCCTCGTGCAACTAATGAAAAACTGTTTTTT.

The DNA for the CDR3 is TGTGCCAGCAGCGGAGAGAGGGAGTATTCACCCCTCCACTTT. Translated, it gives CASSGEREYSPLHF. The chain has TRBV5-4 and TRBJ1-6; no definite D call. Trimming took 4 bases from V and 8 from J, leaving 13 bases between them. CDR3 length equals 14 residues. Per germline, CDR1 SGHNT and CDR2 YYREEE (reference sequence).

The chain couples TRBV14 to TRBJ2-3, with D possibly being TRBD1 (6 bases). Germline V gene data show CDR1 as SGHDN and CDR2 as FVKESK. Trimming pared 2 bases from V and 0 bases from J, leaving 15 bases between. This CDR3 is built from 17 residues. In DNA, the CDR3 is TGTGCCAGCAGCCAATACACAGGGTCGGCTAGCACAGATACGCAGTATTTT. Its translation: CASSQYTGSASTDTQYF. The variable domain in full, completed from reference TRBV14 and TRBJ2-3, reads EAGVTQFPSHSVIEKGQTVTLRCDPISGHDNLYWYRRVMGKEIKFLLHFVKESKQDESGMPNNRFLAERTGGTYSTLKVQPAELEDSGVYFCASSQYTGSASTDTQYFGPGTRLTVL.

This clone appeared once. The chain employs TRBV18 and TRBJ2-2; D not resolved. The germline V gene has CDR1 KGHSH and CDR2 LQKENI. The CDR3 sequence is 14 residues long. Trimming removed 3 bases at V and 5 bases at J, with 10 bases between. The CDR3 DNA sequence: TGTGCCAGCTCACCGAACACGGGTACCGGGGAGCTGTTTTTT. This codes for CASSPNTGTGELFF.

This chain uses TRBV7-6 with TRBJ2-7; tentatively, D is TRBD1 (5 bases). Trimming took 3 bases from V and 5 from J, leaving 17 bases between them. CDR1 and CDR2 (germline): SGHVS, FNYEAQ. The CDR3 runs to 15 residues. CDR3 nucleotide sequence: TGTGCCAGCAGCTTTCGTCGGGCAGGGCGTAACGAGCAGTACTTC. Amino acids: CASSFRRAGRNEQYF.

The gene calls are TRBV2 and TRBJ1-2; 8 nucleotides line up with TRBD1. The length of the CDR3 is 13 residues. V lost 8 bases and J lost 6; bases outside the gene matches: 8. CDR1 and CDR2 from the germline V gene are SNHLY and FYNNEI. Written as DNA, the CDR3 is TGTGCCAGCTGGGGACAGGAATCCCATGGCTACACCTTC. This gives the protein CASWGQESHGYTF.

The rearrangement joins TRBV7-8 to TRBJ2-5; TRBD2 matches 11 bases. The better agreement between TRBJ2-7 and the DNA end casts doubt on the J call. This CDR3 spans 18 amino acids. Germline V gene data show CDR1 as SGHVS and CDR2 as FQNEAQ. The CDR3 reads CASSLAARLAGRRNEQYF. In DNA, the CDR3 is TGTGCCAGCAGCTTGGCCGCGAGACTAGCGGGACGACGCAACGAGCAGTACTTC.